Shown below are 28 T cell receptor beta chains from a single sample sequenced in a study of monozygotic twins with inflammatory bowel disease. TCRdb derives one entry per CDR3 protein from the 5' RACE reads, leaving out DNA. The table for this sample gives approximately 400,000 distinct CDR3 sequences. Sample: blood. Receptor source: a human donor with ulcerative colitis or Crohn's disease, or a healthy co-twin of an affected twin (not recorded which).

The genes are TRBV5-1 and TRBJ2-7; as DNA is missing, the TRBD1 call by TCRdb cannot be tested. The CDR3 covers 17 residues. Looked up from germline, CDR1 is SGHRS and CDR2 is YFSETQ. CDR3 protein: CASSLAPPGQGRGEQYF.

The chain recombines TRBV5-4 with TRBJ2-2; checking the TCRdb D call of TRBD2 is not possible without DNA. The CDR3 covers 19 residues. Germline V gene data show CDR1 as SGHNT and CDR2 as YYREEE (reference sequence). The CDR3 protein is CASSLGGLAGVLSTGELFF. Drawing the rest from reference TRBV5-4 and TRBJ2-2, the complete variable domain is ETGVTQSPTHLIKTRGQQVTLRCSSQSGHNTVSWYQQALGQGPQFIFQYYREEENGRGNFPPRFSGLQFPNYSSELNVNALELDDSALYLCASSLGGLAGVLSTGELFFGEGSRLTVL.

The rearrangement uses TRBV5-1 and TRBJ2-1; TCRdb outputs TRBD2, but without DNA this stays unchecked. Germline CDR1 reads SGHRS; CDR2 reads YFSETQ. The length of the CDR3 is 16 residues. CDR3 region: CASSLELAGGINEQFF.

The V and J genes are TRBV12-3 or TRBV12-4 and TRBJ1-1. This CDR3 has 13 amino acids. CDR3: CASRRTMNTEAFF.

The V and J genes are TRBV27 and TRBJ2-7; the TCRdb call, TRBD1, lacks DNA for checking. CDR1 is MNHEY and CDR2 is SMNVEV in the germline V gene (reference sequence). This CDR3 spans 14 amino acids. This chain's CDR3 is CASHKQGIPYEQYF.

This chain uses TRBV5-1 with TRBJ1-1; TCRdb picks TRBD1, but there is no DNA to check that call. This CDR3 has 15 amino acids. Germline-derived CDR1 and CDR2 are SGHRS and YFSETQ. CDR3 region: CASRRGAGGDTEAFF.

This chain connects TRBV7-3 to TRBJ2-1; the D call from TCRdb, TRBD2, cannot be confirmed without DNA. The CDR3 is made up of 14 amino acids. CDR1 is SGHTA and CDR2 is FQGTGA in the germline V gene. The CDR3 is CASSIGSGYNEQFF.

The rearrangement joins TRBV5-1 to TRBJ2-6; TCRdb returns TRBD1, unconfirmable since there is no DNA. Germline-derived CDR1 and CDR2 are SGHRS and YFSETQ. The CDR3 loop spans 17 amino acids. The CDR3 spells CASSPTGATSGANVLTF.

The V call is TRBV3-1, the J call TRBJ1-5. This CDR3 spans 13 amino acids. Germline V CDR1 and CDR2: LGHDT, YNNKEL (reference sequence). The CDR3 loop is CASSQEPNQPQHF.

The rearrangement uses TRBV2 and TRBJ2-2; TCRdb names TRBD1, which stays unverified in the absence of DNA. The germline gives CDR1 SNHLY, CDR2 FYNNEI. CDR3 length: 14 amino acids. CDR3 residues: CASSPGASTGELFF. Full variable domain (rest looked up from reference TRBV2 and TRBJ2-2): EPEVTQTPSHQVTQMGQEVILRCVPISNHLYFYWYRQILGQKVEFLVSFYNNEISEKSEIFDDQFSVERPDGSNFTLKIRSTKLEDSAMYFCASSPGASTGELFFGEGSRLTVL.

The V call is TRBV20-1, the J call TRBJ2-7; the D call from TCRdb, TRBD1, cannot be confirmed without DNA. The CDR3 has 15 amino acids. CDR1 is DFQATT, CDR2 SNEGSKA, per germline (reference sequence). The CDR3 protein is CSAPTRATESGEQYF.

The V gene is TRBV18, the J gene TRBJ2-1; TCRdb calls TRBD1, which cannot be checked without DNA. The length of the CDR3 is 15 residues. Germline V gene lookup returns CDR1 KGHSH and CDR2 LQKENI. The CDR3 region is CASLIRDRGGNEQFF. The full variable domain, with the rest looked up from reference TRBV18 and TRBJ2-1, is NAGVMQNPRHLVRRRGQEARLRCSPMKGHSHVYWYRQLPEEGLKFMVYLQKENIIDESGMPKERFSAEFPKEGPSILRIQQVVRGDSAAYFCASLIRDRGGNEQFFGPGTRLTVL.

J is TRBJ2-3 and V is TRBV7-9. The CDR3 length is 12 residues. The germline gives CDR1 SEHNR, CDR2 FQNEAQ (reference sequence). CDR3: CASSLLENTQYF.

This chain's CDR3 is CASSQGTGVNQPQHF. This chain connects TRBV5-1 to TRBJ1-5; TCRdb gives TRBD1 as the D gene, but with no DNA this cannot be confirmed. This CDR3 contains 15 residues. The germline CDR1 and CDR2 sequences are SGHRS and YFSETQ.

V and J are TRBV20-1 and TRBJ1-6; TCRdb outputs TRBD1, but without DNA this stays unchecked. The CDR3 consists of 12 residues. Germline lookup yields CDR1 DFQATT and CDR2 SNEGSKA (reference sequence). This CDR3 reads CSARQGNSPLHF.

The J gene is TRBJ2-3, the V gene TRBV7-9; as DNA is missing, the TRBD1 call by TCRdb cannot be tested. The germline CDR1 and CDR2 sequences are SEHNR and FQNEAQ (reference sequence). The CDR3 loop spans 16 amino acids. CDR3: CASSMGGRGATDTQYF.

The V gene is TRBV6-1, the J gene TRBJ2-5; TCRdb lists TRBD1, though no DNA is available to test this call. This CDR3 spans 14 amino acids. CDR1 MNHNS and CDR2 SASEGT come from the germline V gene. CDR3 in amino acids: CASSRQGLLETQYF.

The chain uses TRBV10-3 and TRBJ2-2; TCRdb returns TRBD1, unconfirmable since there is no DNA. The CDR3 is made up of 14 amino acids. Germline V gives CDR1 ENHRY, CDR2 SYGVKD. This chain's CDR3 is CAISRDRVTGELFF.

The CDR3 is CASSPLREEAFF. This chain uses TRBV9 with TRBJ1-1. CDR3 size: 12 residues. Per germline, CDR1 SGDLS and CDR2 YYNGEE.

This chain uses TRBV4-2 with TRBJ2-6; TCRdb indicates TRBD1, and absent DNA this call remains unverified. This CDR3 is 20 amino acids long. The germline CDR1 and CDR2 sequences are LGHNA and YNFKEQ. CDR3 sequence: CASSQETRQGLGTGANVLTF.

The CDR3 sequence is CASNLASAKNTGELFF. This rearrangement joins TRBV28 to TRBJ2-2; TCRdb selects TRBD2, and the lack of DNA leaves this call unchecked. This CDR3 has 16 amino acids. The germline CDR1 and CDR2 sequences are MDHEN and SYDVKM. The variable domain in full, completed from reference TRBV28 and TRBJ2-2, reads DVKVTQSSRYLVKRTGEKVFLECVQDMDHENMFWYRQDPGLGLRLIYFSYDVKMKEKGDIPEGYSVSREKKERFSLILESASTNQTSMYLCASNLASAKNTGELFFGEGSRLTVL.

The rearrangement joins TRBV9 to TRBJ1-2; lacking DNA, the TRBD1 call made by TCRdb goes unchecked. The CDR3 extends over 17 amino acids. CDR1 and CDR2 from the germline V gene are SGDLS and YYNGEE. CDR3 region: CASSVGGQGLANYGYTF.

This sequence joins TRBV7-2 and TRBJ1-1; TCRdb's D gene call, TRBD1, goes unchecked for lack of DNA. CDR3 length equals 16 residues. Germline V gene lookup returns CDR1 SGHTA and CDR2 FQGNSA. CDR3 in amino acids: CASSGRRGTGDTEAFF. The variable domain in full, completed from reference TRBV7-2 and TRBJ1-1, reads GAGVSQSPSNKVTEKGKDVELRCDPISGHTALYWYRQSLGQGLEFLIYFQGNSAPDKSGLPSDRFSAERTGGSVSTLTIQRTQQEDSAVYLCASSGRRGTGDTEAFFGQGTRLTVV.

This chain joins TRBV30 and TRBJ2-3; TCRdb names TRBD2, which stays unverified in the absence of DNA. Germline CDR1 GTSNPN, CDR2 SVGIG (reference sequence). The CDR3 is 15 residues long. The CDR3 reads CAWSPAGGRGDTQYF.

V gene TRBV2 combines with J gene TRBJ2-2. Per the germline V gene, CDR1 is SNHLY and CDR2 is FYNNEI. This CDR3 comprises 13 residues. CDR3 residues: CASSVLRTGELFF.

This rearrangement joins TRBV6-1 to TRBJ1-3. This CDR3 is built from 14 residues. In germline, CDR1 is MNHNS, CDR2 SASEGT. The CDR3 region is CASSVGSSGNTIYF.

V usage is TRBV12-3 or TRBV12-4 and J usage is TRBJ1-2. This CDR3 is 13 amino acids long. CDR3 protein: CASTQTQYYGYTF.

The chain employs TRBV10-3 and TRBJ2-7; the D call of TRBD2 rests on TCRdb alone, since no DNA is present to check it. The CDR3 contains 13 residues. Germline lookup yields CDR1 ENHRY and CDR2 SYGVKD. The CDR3 sequence: CATKLEGGYEQYF.